The rows below give T cell receptor beta chains drawn from one sample of a study of T-cell reconstitution after alpha-beta-depleted transplantation in children. MiXCR was run by TCRdb on the PCR reads, yielding one entry per CDR3 protein. The table lists fewer than 250,000 distinct CDR3 sequences, around a sixth of them singletons, with about 39% in the top ten. The sequencing here drew on PBMCs, mostly from graft donor cells, taken 360 days after TCRalphabeta/CD19-depleted stem cell transplant. The source is a male patient aged 2-15 years who had a stem cell transplant for acute lymphoblastic leukemia, so the T cells may come from the graft donor. The CDR3 runs from the conserved cysteine through the conserved F or W. Fields, in order: J gene, V gene, clone size, D gene, CDR3 DNA, CDR3 protein. D genes are given only for firm matches. Part of the rows lack a size; the others show once, few, many or a class for expanded clones.

j_gene: TRBJ2-1; v_gene: TRBV4-2; abundance: NA; d_gene: TRBD2; CDR3nt: TGTGCCAGCAGCCAAGAACTAGCGGGAGGGCACAATGAGCAGTTCTTC; CDR3aa: CASSQELAGGHNEQFF
j_gene: TRBJ2-1; v_gene: TRBV28; abundance: many; d_gene: TRBD1; CDR3nt: TGTGCCAGCAGGACAGGGGGCTCCTACAATGAGCAGTTCTTC; CDR3aa: CASRTGGSYNEQFF
j_gene: TRBJ1-2; v_gene: TRBV6-1; abundance: NA; d_gene: TRBD1; CDR3nt: TGTGCCAGCAACACCGGGACAGGCCCCTCCAACTATGGCTACACCTTC; CDR3aa: CASNTGTGPSNYGYTF
j_gene: TRBJ2-3; v_gene: TRBV15; abundance: many; d_gene: NA; CDR3nt: TGTGCCACCAGCAGAGAGGGCACAGATACGCAGTATTTT; CDR3aa: CATSREGTDTQYF
j_gene: TRBJ2-2; v_gene: TRBV12-3/TRBV12-4; abundance: NA; d_gene: TRBD2; CDR3nt: TGTGCCAGCAGTCCTGATGCGGGGGGCCAGAGCGGGGAGCTGTTTTTT; CDR3aa: CASSPDAGGQSGELFF
j_gene: TRBJ2-3; v_gene: TRBV29-1; abundance: many; d_gene: NA; CDR3nt: TGCAGCTCCCGGGCTGCGGATACGCAGTATTTT; CDR3aa: CSSRAADTQYF
j_gene: TRBJ2-3; v_gene: TRBV24-1; abundance: few; d_gene: NA; CDR3nt: TGTGCCACCAGTGAAGGGGGGTGGGGGCCCCTGGGGGATACGCAGTATTTT; CDR3aa: CATSEGGWGPLGDTQYF
j_gene: TRBJ2-5; v_gene: TRBV7-8; abundance: few; d_gene: TRBD1; CDR3nt: TGTGCCAGCAGCTTAGAAAGGGGACAGCCCCGTGGAGAGACCCAGTACTTC; CDR3aa: CASSLERGQPRGETQYF
j_gene: TRBJ2-5; v_gene: TRBV19; abundance: NA; d_gene: NA; CDR3nt: TGTGCCAGTAGTATAGCGGACAGCGAAGAGACCCAGTACTTC; CDR3aa: CASSIADSEETQYF
j_gene: TRBJ2-7; v_gene: TRBV4-2; abundance: NA; d_gene: NA; CDR3nt: TGTGCCAGCAGCCAAGAACCGGCATCACGCTCCTACGAGCAGTACTTC; CDR3aa: CASSQEPASRSYEQYF
j_gene: TRBJ1-5; v_gene: TRBV29-1; abundance: NA; d_gene: NA; CDR3nt: TGCAGCGTTGTGTCGGCGTCAACCCAGCATTTT; CDR3aa: CSVVSASTQHF
j_gene: TRBJ1-1; v_gene: TRBV30; abundance: few; d_gene: TRBD1; CDR3nt: TGTGCCTGCCTCAGGGGGGCCACTGAAGCTTTCTTT; CDR3aa: CACLRGATEAFF
j_gene: TRBJ1-2; v_gene: TRBV4-3; abundance: few; d_gene: NA; CDR3nt: TGCGCCAGCAGCCAAGGGAGCCGGGCCCTTAACTATGGCTACACCTTC; CDR3aa: CASSQGSRALNYGYTF
j_gene: TRBJ2-1; v_gene: TRBV29-1; abundance: few; d_gene: TRBD2; CDR3nt: TGCAGCGTTGAAGTGGGGACTAGCGGTTACTACAATGAGCAGTTCTTC; CDR3aa: CSVEVGTSGYYNEQFF
j_gene: TRBJ2-3; v_gene: TRBV20-1; abundance: few; d_gene: NA; CDR3nt: TGCAGTGCTAGAGATTTGGAGCGGGGCACAGATACGCAGTATTTT; CDR3aa: CSARDLERGTDTQYF
j_gene: TRBJ2-5; v_gene: TRBV11-2; abundance: NA; d_gene: NA; CDR3nt: TGTGCCAGCAGCTTAGAGGTGATGCAAGAGACCCAGTACTTC; CDR3aa: CASSLEVMQETQYF
j_gene: TRBJ2-2; v_gene: TRBV5-1; abundance: many; d_gene: NA; CDR3nt: TGCGCCAGCAGCTTGGGACAACAGGGGGAGCTGTTTTTT; CDR3aa: CASSLGQQGELFF
j_gene: TRBJ2-5; v_gene: TRBV7-6; abundance: NA; d_gene: NA; CDR3nt: TGTGCCAGCAGTCCTCAGGTCGAGGAGACCCAGTACTTC; CDR3aa: CASSPQVEETQYF
j_gene: TRBJ1-2; v_gene: TRBV4-3; abundance: few; d_gene: TRBD1; CDR3nt: TGCGCCAGCAGCCAGGGGACAGTTCGAAACTATGGCTACACCTTC; CDR3aa: CASSQGTVRNYGYTF
j_gene: TRBJ2-3; v_gene: TRBV11-2; abundance: few; d_gene: NA; CDR3nt: TGTGCCAGCAGCTTGCCCGGCGGGGAGTGGTTAGATACGCAGTATTTT; CDR3aa: CASSLPGGEWLDTQYF
j_gene: TRBJ2-7; v_gene: TRBV27; abundance: NA; d_gene: NA; CDR3nt: TGTGCCAGCAGACCCGGGACGGGCCTCGAGGAGCAGTACTTC; CDR3aa: CASRPGTGLEEQYF